This T cell receptor (beta chain) appears in the sequencing data of a study of blood T cell repertoires in COVID-19. Overall study: The United States, Italy and Spain provided the acute and convalescent COVID-19 samples. The cDNA or gDNA used as material had been derived from T cells, B-cell-depleted T cells, or PBMCs.

What the recovered Cohort 3 donors had was two negative PCRs, clearance, or symptom resolution. Here immunoSEQ multiplex PCR was the method, and the copy in TCRdb shows in-frame clones only, minus some. The sample has about 120,000 clones, 84% seen once; the top ten hold 3% to 4.5%. The J segment lost 0 bases and the V segment lost 5 bases, leaving 13 bases of the junction unmatched. Germline-derived CDR1 and CDR2 are SGHVS and FQNEAQ. The CDR3 covers 21 residues. The sample comprised PBMCs or T cells enriched from blood (not recorded which). The source of this sequence is a woman under 40 who had recovered from COVID-19. The V call is TRBV7-8, the J call TRBJ2-1, with 16 nucleotides matching TRBD2. DNA for the CDR3: TGTGCCAGCAGCCAACTACCGGGACTAGCGGGAGGGAGGAGCTCCTACAATGAGCAGTTCTTC. The encoded protein is CASSQLPGLAGGRSSYNEQFF.